This passage covers 7 T cell receptor beta chains from one sample sequenced in a study of blood T cells in healthy people across ages. A second about 7 to 12 cycle PCR used barcoded and J-beta primers. From the 5' RACE reads, TCRdb called clonotypes with MiXCR, one entry per CDR3 protein. The sample records about 800,000 distinct CDR3 sequences, around 25% being singletons. The sample was also reused in another study, on T cells of mothers and their children.

The sequencing input was blood. These receptors were collected from a boy aged 5 to 17 in good health.

This clonotype turned up a few times. V is TRBV10-3 and J is TRBJ2-5; D perhaps matches TRBD1 (6 bases). Between the trimmed V and J ends, which lost 8 bases and 1 base, there was a span of 8 bases. Germline-derived CDR1 and CDR2 are ENHRY and SYGVKD. CDR3 length: 12 residues. The CDR3 loop reads CAIGQFQETQYF. The CDR3 DNA follows: TGTGCCATCGGACAGTTCCAAGAGACCCAGTACTTC.

This chain links TRBV19 with TRBJ1-2, with D perhaps TRBD1 (5 bases). Looked up from germline, CDR1 is LNHDA and CDR2 is SQIVND (reference sequence). This CDR3 spans 15 amino acids. Deletions cut 2 bases from V and 7 bases from J, with 17 bases between. The DNA of the CDR3 is TGTGCCAGTAGTATACCTGGGACGGTATCATTTGGCTACACCTTC. This encodes CASSIPGTVSFGYTF.

V is TRBV20-1 and J is TRBJ2-2, with a possible D match to TRBD2 (6 bases). V shed 0 bases and J shed 4 bases, with 18 bases lying between them. This CDR3 region has 17 residues. Germline assignment: CDR1 DFQATT and CDR2 SNEGSKA (reference sequence). The DNA for the CDR3 is TGCAGTGCTAGAGATCCCGGGGCCCGGAGGGGCACCGGGGAGCTGTTTTTT. It is translated as CSARDPGARRGTGELFF.

The chain couples TRBV7-9 to TRBJ1-2; TRBD1 might be the D (6 bases). Trimming left V 5 bases short and J 2 bases short, with 18 bases between. CDR3 length: 16 residues. Germline loops: CDR1 SEHNR, CDR2 FQNEAQ (reference sequence). CDR3: CASSHGQTDSNYGYTF. CDR3 DNA: TGTGCCAGCAGCCACGGACAGACCGATAGCAACTATGGCTACACCTTC.

The chain combines TRBV4-3 with TRBJ2-1; D gene uncertain. CDR3 length: 15 residues. Per the germline V gene, CDR1 is LGHNA and CDR2 is YSLEER. Trimming took 4 bases from V and 4 from J, leaving 14 bases between them. The CDR3 bases are TGCGCCAGCAGCCCCTTAGTGGCACTTTACAATGAGCAGTTCTTC. Translated, it gives CASSPLVALYNEQFF.

This clonotype occurred a few times. The gene calls are TRBV28 and TRBJ2-5, with D perhaps given as TRBD1 or TRBD2 (7 bases each). V lost 8 bases and J 3 bases, leaving 22 bases between the germline ends. The CDR3 is 16 residues long. Germline V gene sequence: CDR1 MDHEN, CDR2 SYDVKM. The CDR3 DNA reads TGTGCCAGCGGCCCCCCGGGCAGGGGGGGGGAAGAGACCCAGTACTTC. Amino acids: CASGPPGRGGEETQYF.

The chain has TRBV7-2 and TRBJ2-3; D is possibly TRBD1 (5 bases). Trimming shortened V by 5 bases and J by 5 bases, and 11 bases separated the two germline ends. Germline-derived CDR1 and CDR2 are SGHTA and FQGNSA. This CDR3 spans 13 amino acids. The CDR3 DNA reads as TGTGCCAGCAGCCCCCTCAGGGTAGATACGCAGTATTTT. Translated: CASSPLRVDTQYF.